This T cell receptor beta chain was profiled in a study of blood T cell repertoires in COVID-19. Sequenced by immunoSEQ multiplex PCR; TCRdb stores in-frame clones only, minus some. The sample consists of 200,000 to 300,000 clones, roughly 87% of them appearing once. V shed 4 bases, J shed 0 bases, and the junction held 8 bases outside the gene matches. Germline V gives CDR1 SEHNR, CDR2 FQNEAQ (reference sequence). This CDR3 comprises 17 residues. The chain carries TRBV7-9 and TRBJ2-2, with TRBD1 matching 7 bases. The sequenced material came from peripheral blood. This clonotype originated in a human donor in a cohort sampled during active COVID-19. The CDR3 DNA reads TGTGCCAGCAGCTCCCACCCGGGACAGACGAACACCGGGGAGCTGTTTTTT. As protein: CASSSHPGQTNTGELFF.